This T cell receptor (beta chain) was sequenced during a study of CD8 T cells in ankylosing spondylitis. Quantitative 5'-RACE was performed with molecular barcodes, and it yielded the TCR beta libraries. TCRdb redid the calling of the 5' RACE reads with MiXCR, one entry per CDR3 protein. Of 700,000 or so distinct CDR3 sequences in the sample, about 20% were seen once. To note about this clonotype: The antigen is not known.

Germline V gene lookup returns CDR1 PRHDT and CDR2 FYEKMQ (reference sequence). Losses at the gene ends were 6 bases for V and 3 bases for J; bases not matched to a gene: 8. The CDR3 contains 15 residues. Study results and limitations: Clones linked to disease were reported to show significant enrichment in matched ankylosing spondylitis synovial fluid. Seemingly distinctive of ankylosing spondylitis blood was a TCR beta motif formed by eight highly homologous variants. A CD8+ phenotype characterized the disease-linked clones, which were relatively rare in peripheral blood.

The gene calls are TRBV13 and TRBJ2-1, with 7 bases aligning to TRBD2. This TCR derives from a male donor with ankylosing spondylitis. Sequences were obtained from blood, either unsorted or a sorted T cell fraction (not recorded which). The DNA for the CDR3 is TGTGCCAGCAGGGGGGGGGACCTTCACTACAATGAGCAGTTCTTC. Residues: CASRGGDLHYNEQFF.